This T cell receptor (beta chain) was found in a study of blood T cells in healthy people across ages. Notes on the study in general: Among T cells, TCR beta diversity per million cells dropped roughly linearly as age rose.

Then a second PCR, running roughly 7 to 11 cycles, was carried out with a sample-barcoded 5' primer and a J-beta primer mix. Every cDNA molecule carried a tag from a template-switch adaptor bearing 12 random nucleotides. There were at least 3 million CDR3-containing paired-end reads obtained from each sample. TCRdb called the 5' RACE reads again in MiXCR, with one record for every CDR3 protein. The repertoire holds about 1.5 million distinct CDR3 sequences, roughly 43% seen once, with under 5% in the top ten. Total RNA was isolated from each sample in quantities of at least 6 micrograms. About this clonotype: What it binds is unknown.

Trimming took off 0 bases at V and 10 bases at J, with 15 bases between the two ends. This CDR3 has 14 amino acids. CDR1 DFQATT and CDR2 SNEGSKA come from the germline V gene (reference sequence). Sequencing used blood. This clonotype was obtained from a woman aged 18 to 35 in good health. This chain joins TRBV20-1 and TRBJ1-4, with a weak D call TRBD1 (5 bases). In DNA form, the CDR3 reads TGCAGTGCTAGAGAGTGGACAAGGGGCGGAAAACTGTTTTTT. As protein: CSAREWTRGGKLFF.